The next 9 T cell receptor beta chains were all read from a single sample in a study of T cell changes during pregnancy in multiple sclerosis. This table comes from immunoSEQ multiplex PCR, and its TCRdb copy is limited to in-frame clones, with some not included. The table includes tens of thousands of clones, over 95% detected once. The source was CD8+ T cells from peripheral blood mononuclear cells, collected after pregnancy. These receptors all stem from a female donor with multiple sclerosis, enrolled in a pregnancy study.

This chain links TRBV7-8 with TRBJ2-5; 7 bases fit TRBD2. Germline-derived CDR1 and CDR2 are SGHVS and FQNEAQ. CDR3 size: 15 residues. Losses at the gene ends were 1 base for V and 5 bases for J; bases not matched to a gene: 7. The CDR3 here is CASSLGGGSGETQYF. CDR3 coding DNA: TGTGCCAGCAGCTTAGGGGGCGGGAGTGGGGAGACCCAGTACTTC.

The chain links TRBV25-1 to TRBJ2-7; 7 nucleotides line up with TRBD1. Germline values: CDR1 MGHDK, CDR2 SYGVNS. V shed 8 bases and J 0 bases; nucleotides not matched to a gene: 4. The CDR3 extends over 13 amino acids. The CDR3 nucleotides read TGTGCCAGCGCGACAGGGAGCTCCTACGAGCAGTACTTC. Translation gives CASATGSSYEQYF.

The chain carries TRBV27 and TRBJ2-5, with D possibly TRBD1 on 6 matching bases. Germline V gives CDR1 MNHEY, CDR2 SMNVEV (reference sequence). The CDR3 runs to 11 residues. V lost 5 bases and J lost 7, with 8 bases in between. CDR3 region: CASSQQGTQYF. CDR3 DNA sequence: TGTGCCAGCAGTCAACAGGGGACCCAGTACTTC.

The chain links TRBV27 to TRBJ1-1; D unclear. The CDR3 has 13 amino acids. Germline-derived CDR1 and CDR2 are MNHEY and SMNVEV (reference sequence). V gave up 0 bases and J gave up 7 bases, with 9 bases separating them. The DNA for the CDR3 is TGTGCCAGCAGTTTATCGATAAGAGGTGAAGCTTTCTTT. Its protein product is CASSLSIRGEAFF.

This chain joins TRBV19 and TRBJ2-7, with D possibly being TRBD2 (5 bases). CDR1 and CDR2 from the germline V gene are LNHDA and SQIVND (reference sequence). The CDR3 sequence is 15 residues long. Trimming stripped 5 bases from V and 7 bases from J, with 21 bases between. CDR3: CASSPLGGSHLEQYF. The CDR3 DNA sequence: TGTGCCAGTAGTCCCCTAGGTGGGAGCCACCTGGAGCAGTACTTC.

The chain couples TRBV27 to TRBJ2-2; TRBD1 is a possible D gene (6 bases). Trimming took 0 bases from V and 5 from J, leaving 10 bases between them. Germline CDR1 reads MNHEY; CDR2 reads SMNVEV (reference sequence). The CDR3 extends over 15 amino acids. DNA for the CDR3: TGTGCCAGCAGTTTATCCAGGGGAAGGACCGGGGAGCTGTTTTTT. Its translation: CASSLSRGRTGELFF.

The rearrangement links TRBV27 to TRBJ2-7; 11 nucleotides line up with TRBD2. Germline V lookup: CDR1 MNHEY, CDR2 SMNVEV (reference sequence). V lost 2 bases and J lost 5; bases outside the gene matches: 2. CDR3 size: 14 residues. In DNA form, the CDR3 reads TGTGCCAGCAGTTTAACTAGCGGGAGCCACGAGCAGTACTTC. It codes for CASSLTSGSHEQYF.

Only one count was recorded for this clone. The chain combines TRBV6-5 with TRBJ1-2; D is undetermined. The CDR3 is 14 residues long. Trimming took off 2 bases at V and 2 bases at J, with 9 bases between the two ends. CDR1 and CDR2 from the germline V gene are MNHEY and SVGAGI. The DNA for the CDR3 is TGTGCCAGCAGTTACGGTCTCGGGAACTATGGCTACACCTTC. Its translation: CASSYGLGNYGYTF.

This chain joins TRBV9 and TRBJ2-1, with 11 bases identical to TRBD2. The CDR3 is 16 residues long. CDR1 and CDR2 from the germline V gene are SGDLS and YYNGEE. The ends lost 4 bases at V and 6 bases at J; junction bases unmatched: 9. The CDR3 coding sequence is TGTGCCAGCAGCTCGGGACTAGCGGAGTCTAGCAATGAGCAGTTCTTC. Translating gives CASSSGLAESSNEQFF.